This TCR beta chain came from a study of beta chain features in type 1 diabetes. As for the study in general: Regarding age, gender and cell yields, patients proved similar to healthy donors.

In regard to this clone: Its target is unknown.

Germline lookup yields CDR1 GTSNPN and CDR2 SVGIG (reference sequence). V lost 2 bases and J lost 5, with 10 bases in between. The CDR3 contains 13 residues. General study points: Comparison showed that naive, central memory and Treg TCRB repertoires appeared more similar among patients than among healthy donors. Insertions at VDJ junctions were less frequent in type 1 diabetes patients. These patients also deleted more nucleotides at the same junctions.

Researchers reported sorting CD4+ naive, central memory, regulatory and stem cell-like memory cells via CD45RO/CCR7/CD25/CD127/CD95/CD27. The authors reverse transcribed all of the isolated RNA, so sequencing captured expressed TCRB transcripts. Here immunoSEQ multiplex PCR was the method, and the copy in TCRdb shows in-frame clones only, minus some. The sample consists of 450,000 or so clones, approximately 10% of them appearing once. This chain joins TRBV30 and TRBJ1-5; D is uncertain. The sequenced sample was naive CD4+ T cells from blood. The TCR sequence derives from a woman aged 18 to 35 in good health. CDR3 loop: CAWSTMDDQPQHF. CDR3 nucleotides: TGTGCCTGGAGTACAATGGACGATCAGCCCCAGCATTTT.